One sample yielded the 21 T cell receptor beta chains listed below, sequenced in a study of blood T cell repertoires in COVID-19. Profiled with immunoSEQ multiplex PCR; TCRdb holds only in-frame clones, not every one. The data hold 200,000 to 300,000 clones, with 84% observed a single time. The material sequenced was peripheral blood. These receptors were collected from a man aged 60 to 69 with acute or convalescent COVID-19.

In its sample, this clone was seen a few times. J is TRBJ2-7 and V is TRBV6-5; D gene uncertain. The germline CDR1 and CDR2 sequences are MNHEY and SVGAGI. The CDR3 runs to 15 residues. Deletions cut 0 bases from V and 3 bases from J, with 12 bases between. The CDR3 DNA reads TGTGCCAGCAGTTACTCGAGTTACCCCGGCTACGAGCAGTACTTC. This translates into CASSYSSYPGYEQYF.

The chain recombines TRBV7-8 with TRBJ2-2; 7 positions match TRBD1. The CDR3 totals 15 residues. Trimming at V came to 3 bases and at J to 2 bases, leaving 3 bases not matched to a gene. In germline, CDR1 is SGHVS, CDR2 FQNEAQ. This chain's CDR3 is CASSFRDRNTGELFF. CDR3 DNA sequence: TGTGCCAGCAGCTTCCGGGACAGAAACACCGGGGAGCTGTTTTTT.

This clone was seen a few times. The rearrangement joins TRBV7-9 to TRBJ2-1, with D possibly matching TRBD2 (5 bases). The germline gives CDR1 SEHNR, CDR2 FQNEAQ (reference sequence). The CDR3 is 17 residues long. With 2 bases removed from V and 4 bases from J, the gap between germline ends came to 18 bases. DNA of the CDR3: TGTGCCAGCAGCTTAAGGTCAACTAGGTACTTTTACAATGAGCAGTTCTTC. It yields the protein CASSLRSTRYFYNEQFF.

The chain uses TRBV27 and TRBJ1-4; D unclear. The CDR3 runs 13 residues. Per germline, CDR1 MNHEY and CDR2 SMNVEV (reference sequence). Trimming stripped 6 bases from V and 7 bases from J, with 12 bases between. CDR3 DNA sequence: TGTGCCAGCAGCCGGCGGGAGGGTGAAAAACTGTTTTTT. As protein: CASSRREGEKLFF.

With respect to this clone: This sample also contains other DNA sequences that code for the same CDR3. V is TRBV7-8 and J is TRBJ1-1; tentative D call: TRBD1 (5 bases). V was pared by 2 bases and J by 2 bases, with 9 bases between. This CDR3 has 14 residues. Germline assignment: CDR1 SGHVS and CDR2 FQNEAQ. The CDR3 sequence: CASSLNQGNTEAFF. Here the CDR3 DNA reads TGTGCCAGCAGCTTAAACCAGGGTAACACTGAAGCTTTCTTT.

The chain links TRBV19 to TRBJ1-5; 9 bases are shared with TRBD1. The length of the CDR3 is 18 residues. Germline V gene sequence: CDR1 LNHDA, CDR2 SQIVND (reference sequence). The V segment lost 9 bases and the J segment 2 bases; nucleotides outside the gene matches: 17. CDR3 DNA sequence: TGTGCCAGCCACCTGGGACAGGGAGTGTTGTCGGGCAATCAGCCCCAGCATTTT. Translation gives CASHLGQGVLSGNQPQHF.

The chain employs TRBV27 and TRBJ1-2; the match to TRBD1 covers 8 bases. Per germline, CDR1 MNHEY and CDR2 SMNVEV (reference sequence). The CDR3 sequence is 17 residues long. The V segment lost 8 bases and the J segment 7 bases; nucleotides outside the gene matches: 21. In DNA form, the CDR3 reads TGTGCCAGCGGGTTCTCACTAGGTCTCGGGACAGGCAGTGGCTACACCTTC. It encodes CASGFSLGLGTGSGYTF.

The chain recombines TRBV3-1 (or the pseudogene TRBV3-2) with TRBJ2-7; TRBD1 matches at 7 bases. V shed 0 bases, J shed 2 bases, and the junction held 4 bases outside the gene matches. Germline CDR1 reads LGHDT; CDR2 reads YNNKEL (reference sequence). This CDR3 comprises 15 residues. The CDR3 loop reads CASSQDPGQPYEQYF. CDR3 DNA: TGTGCCAGCAGCCAAGATCCGGGACAGCCCTACGAGCAGTACTTC.

Comments on this clone: Other DNA sequences in the sample encode the same CDR3. The chain uses TRBV19 and TRBJ1-2, with D tentatively TRBD1 (5 bases). Germline CDR1 reads LNHDA; CDR2 reads SQIVND (reference sequence). Trimming removed 5 bases from V and 5 bases from J, with 12 bases in between. The length of the CDR3 is 13 residues. CDR3 DNA: TGTGCCAGTAGTCTTGGCCAGGGTTATGGCTACACCTTC. It is translated as CASSLGQGYGYTF.

This chain joins TRBV7-8 and TRBJ2-3, with D unresolved. This CDR3 has 13 residues. With 5 bases removed from V and 5 bases from J, the gap between germline ends came to 11 bases. The V gene's germline CDR1 is SGHVS and CDR2 FQNEAQ. The CDR3 nucleotides read TGTGCCAGCAGCCCTGGCGGCGGAGATACGCAGTATTTT. Protein product: CASSPGGGDTQYF.

The chain joins TRBV19 to TRBJ1-5; 11 bases line up with TRBD1. Germline V gene sequence: CDR1 LNHDA, CDR2 SQIVND (reference sequence). V lost 7 bases, J lost 4 bases, and 9 bases stayed unmatched. The CDR3 loop spans 16 amino acids. The CDR3 DNA reads as TGTGCCAGTAACGGACTCGGGACAGGGGGAAATCAGCCCCAGCATTTT. This codes for CASNGLGTGGNQPQHF.

This chain's CDR3 is CASSFTSGGTTDTQYF. The CDR3 DNA reads TGCGCCAGCAGCTTTACTAGCGGGGGGACTACAGATACGCAGTATTTT. The V gene is TRBV5-1, the J gene TRBJ2-3, with 12 bases matching TRBD2. The trim removed 2 bases at V and 3 bases at J, leaving 4 bases unmatched. The length of the CDR3 is 16 residues. The germline CDR1 and CDR2 sequences are SGHRS and YFSETQ. Complete variable domain (other parts from reference TRBV5-1 and TRBJ2-3): KAGVTQTPRYLIKTRGQQVTLSCSPISGHRSVSWYQQTPGQGLQFLFEYFSETQRNKGNFPGRFSGRQFSNSRSEMNVSTLELGDSALYLCASSFTSGGTTDTQYFGPGTRLTVL.

The J gene is TRBJ2-3, the V gene TRBV4-3; tentatively, D is TRBD1 (6 bases). Germline V lookup: CDR1 LGHNA, CDR2 YSLEER. The length of the CDR3 is 12 residues. V lost 1 base and J 11 bases, leaving 10 bases between the germline ends. The CDR3 DNA sequence: TGCGCCAGCAGCCAAGGTATAGGGGGGCAGTATTTT. Protein sequence: CASSQGIGGQYF.

Written as DNA, the CDR3 is TGCAGTGCTAGTGTTGCGGGAGGGAACCACGAGCAGTACTTC. Its translation is CSASVAGGNHEQYF. The rearrangement links TRBV20-1 to TRBJ2-7; 9 positions match TRBD2. CDR1 is DFQATT, CDR2 SNEGSKA, per germline (reference sequence). CDR3 length: 14 residues. V dropped 3 bases and J dropped 5; count of bases not matched to a gene: 8.

The chain recombines TRBV6-5 with TRBJ1-1, with 7 bases identical to TRBD1. After removal of 7 bases from V and 5 bases from J, the junction contained 7 bases not matched to a gene. The CDR3 has 13 residues. Germline CDR1 is MNHEY and CDR2 is SVGAGI. DNA for the CDR3: TGTGCCAGCACCGACAGGGTAATAACTGAAGCTTTCTTT. It translates to CASTDRVITEAFF.

V is TRBV5-1 and J is TRBJ2-7; D not certain. The CDR3 loop spans 12 amino acids. Germline CDR1 SGHRS, CDR2 YFSETQ. The V and J ends lost 3 bases and 5 bases respectively, with 9 bases between them. CDR3 loop: CASSWREDEQYF. The CDR3 nucleotides are TGCGCCAGCAGCTGGCGTGAGGACGAGCAGTACTTC.

The chain recombines TRBV24-1 with TRBJ2-7; D is possibly TRBD1 (5 bases). There are 15 residues in the CDR3. In germline, CDR1 is KGHDR, CDR2 SFDVKD. The germline V and J ends were trimmed by 1 base and 0 bases, with 9 bases remaining between them. The CDR3 sequence: CATSDLRGSSYEQYF. The CDR3 bases are TGTGCCACCAGTGATTTAAGGGGCAGCTCCTACGAGCAGTACTTC.

V usage is TRBV5-4 and J usage is TRBJ2-2; D is unresolved. Germline CDR1 and CDR2: SGHNT and YYREEE (reference sequence). CDR3 length equals 13 residues. The germline V and J ends were trimmed by 3 bases and 4 bases, with 7 bases remaining between them. CDR3 protein: CASSSLSTGELFF. Written as DNA, the CDR3 is TGTGCCAGCAGCTCGTTGAGCACCGGGGAGCTGTTTTTT.

This clone was seen a single time. The CDR3 here is CASSLAGGTQAFF. The CDR3 DNA is TGTGCCAGCAGCTTAGCCGGCGGAACTCAAGCTTTCTTT. This chain connects TRBV7-3 to TRBJ1-1; D gene unclear. V was shortened by 2 bases and J by 9 bases, with 13 bases between the two germline ends. This CDR3 region has 13 residues. CDR1 and CDR2 from the germline V gene are SGHTA and FQGTGA. The variable domain in full, completed from reference TRBV7-3 and TRBJ1-1, reads GAGVSQTPSNKVTEKGKYVELRCDPISGHTALYWYRQSLGQGPEFLIYFQGTGAADDSGLPNDRFFAVRPEGSVSTLKIQRTERGDSAVYLCASSLAGGTQAFFGQGTRLTVV.

The V and J genes are TRBV19 and TRBJ2-2, with 7 positions matching TRBD1. V lost 2 bases and J lost 13; bases outside the gene matches: 10. The CDR3 consists of 14 residues. Germline V gene sequence: CDR1 LNHDA, CDR2 SQIVND (reference sequence). For the CDR3, the DNA is TGTGCCAGTAGTATAAGAGGACAGGCCCCGGTGCTGTTTTTT. It specifies CASSIRGQAPVLFF. The variable domain in full, with the rest retrieved from reference TRBV19 and TRBJ2-2, is DGGITQSPKYLFRKEGQNVTLSCEQNLNHDAMYWYRQDPGQGLRLIYYSQIVNDFQKGDIAEGYSVSREKKESFPLTVTSAQKNPTAFYLCASSIRGQAPVLFFGEGSRLTVL.

The chain carries TRBV6-6 and TRBJ1-5, with 7 positions matching TRBD1. Trimming took 8 bases from V and 3 from J; bases not matched to a gene: 7. CDR3 length: 14 residues. CDR1 and CDR2 (germline): MNHNY, SVGAGI (reference sequence). The CDR3 is CASSPGQPNQPQHF. CDR3 DNA: TGTGCCAGCTCCCCGGGACAGCCCAATCAGCCCCAGCATTTT.